The source of this T cell receptor (beta chain) is a study of cytomegalovirus exposure and HLA in healthy donors. Study-level points and caveats: Analyses of presence and absence presupposed an approximately uniform sequencing depth across donors.

The count of this clone is one. Its antigen is not identified. Looked up from germline, CDR1 is SQVTM and CDR2 is ANQGSEA. After removal of 6 bases from V and 0 bases from J, the junction contained 7 bases not matched to a gene. The CDR3 is 14 residues long. Use of 60 Vbeta and 13 Jbeta primers characterized the PCR. The table came from immunoSEQ multiplex PCR; TCRdb's copy has only in-frame clones and leaves some out. The profile shows tens of thousands of clones, over 60% of them singletons. The TCR originated in a man between 60 and 75 years old in good health and CMV-seronegative. Sequencing was performed on PBMCs. The chain links TRBV29-1 to TRBJ1-2; the match to TRBD1 covers 7 bases. CDR3 sequence (DNA): TGCAGCGTCGAGAACAGGGGTTCTAACTATGGCTACACCTTC. This translates into CSVENRGSNYGYTF.